These 10 T cell receptor beta chains originate from one sample sequenced in a study of blood T cell repertoires in COVID-19. The method was immunoSEQ multiplex PCR; TCRdb's version includes in-frame clones alone and lacks a portion of them. Here the sample spans some 200,000 clones, 76% being singletons. Material for sequencing was peripheral blood. These receptors came from a woman in her 50s with active or convalescent COVID-19.

The chain couples TRBV30 to TRBJ1-1; possible D gene TRBD1, 6 bases. Trimming shortened V by 2 bases and J by 0 bases, and 13 bases separated the two germline ends. The germline V gene encodes CDR1 GTSNPN and CDR2 SVGIG (reference sequence). CDR3 length equals 15 residues. The CDR3 is CAWSSGGTLNTEAFF. As DNA, the CDR3 is TGTGCCTGGAGTTCCGGGGGGACACTGAACACTGAAGCTTTCTTT.

V and J are TRBV20-1 and TRBJ2-5, with D possibly TRBD1 on 5 matching bases. The V gene's germline CDR1 is DFQATT and CDR2 SNEGSKA (reference sequence). The CDR3 has 13 amino acids. V was shortened by 3 bases and J by 3 bases, with 11 bases between the two germline ends. CDR3 in amino acids: CSASRGGEETQYF. The DNA for the CDR3 is TGCAGTGCTAGTAGGGGCGGAGAAGAGACCCAGTACTTC.

The chain has TRBV7-7 and TRBJ2-7, with TRBD2 matching over 8 bases. CDR1 and CDR2 from the germline V gene are SSHAT and FNYEAQ (reference sequence). The CDR3 sequence is 15 residues long. Unmatched junction bases numbered 8, after V lost 5 bases and J lost 2 bases. The CDR3 is CASSANMGLAYEQYF. The DNA of the CDR3 is TGTGCCAGCAGCGCTAACATGGGACTAGCCTACGAGCAGTACTTC.

V gene TRBV28 combines with J gene TRBJ2-1; the match to TRBD1 covers 7 bases. The CDR3 loop spans 13 amino acids. With 3 bases clipped from V and 4 bases from J, the junction kept 0 bases outside the gene matches. Germline V gene sequence: CDR1 MDHEN, CDR2 SYDVKM. The chain's CDR3 is CASSLGQYNEQFF. The CDR3 coding sequence is TGTGCCAGCAGTTTGGGACAGTACAATGAGCAGTTCTTC.

The chain recombines TRBV14 with TRBJ2-4; TRBD1 aligns across 9 bases. The CDR3 spans 18 residues. The trim removed 4 bases at V and 0 bases at J, leaving 10 bases unmatched. Germline V CDR1 and CDR2: SGHDN, FVKESK. The CDR3 is CASSPGTGKPVAKNIQYF. Written as DNA, the CDR3 is TGTGCCAGCAGCCCTGGGACAGGGAAACCTGTAGCCAAAAACATTCAGTACTTC. Together with reference TRBV14 and TRBJ2-4, the CDR3 gives the full variable domain: EAGVTQFPSHSVIEKGQTVTLRCDPISGHDNLYWYRRVMGKEIKFLLHFVKESKQDESGMPNNRFLAERTGGTYSTLKVQPAELEDSGVYFCASSPGTGKPVAKNIQYFGAGTRLSVL.

The rearrangement joins TRBV28 to TRBJ2-7; weak D call: TRBD1 (5 bases). Deletions cut 2 bases from V and 3 bases from J, with 11 bases between. The germline CDR1 and CDR2 sequences are MDHEN and SYDVKM. This CDR3 has 14 residues. The CDR3 reads CASSLAQGRYEQYF. DNA for the CDR3: TGTGCCAGCAGTTTAGCCCAGGGCCGCTACGAGCAGTACTTC.

This clone has just a few counts. The chain combines TRBV18 with TRBJ2-3, with 11 bases identical to TRBD2. With V trimmed by 3 bases and J by 4 bases, 9 bases remained unmatched. Germline V gene lookup returns CDR1 KGHSH and CDR2 LQKENI. There are 17 residues in the CDR3. The CDR3 region has the DNA TGTGCCAGCTCACCCGAGACTAGCGGGACAGGGTCAGATACGCAGTATTTT. It translates to CASSPETSGTGSDTQYF.

The rearrangement links TRBV6-2 or TRBV6-3 to TRBJ2-1; 9 bases line up with TRBD2. This CDR3 comprises 13 residues. Germline V gene sequence: CDR1 MNHEY, CDR2 SVGEGT. V gave up 5 bases and J gave up 16 bases; unmatched junction bases: 12. CDR3 sequence reads: CASSKHTGTSIFF. DNA for the CDR3: TGTGCCAGCAGTAAGCACACCGGGACTAGCATTTTCTTC.

This clone has a single count. The chain carries TRBV30 and TRBJ2-2, with 9 bases matching TRBD2. Unmatched junction bases numbered 17, after V lost 6 bases and J lost 6 bases. The CDR3 has 17 amino acids. Germline V gives CDR1 GTSNPN, CDR2 SVGIG (reference sequence). The CDR3 spells CACNRGLAGGLSGELFF. Here the CDR3 DNA reads TGTGCCTGCAATAGGGGACTCGCGGGGGGGTTGTCCGGGGAGCTGTTTTTT.

The J gene is TRBJ2-2, the V gene TRBV28, with 10 bases identical to TRBD1. Losses at the gene ends were 8 bases for V and 0 bases for J; bases not matched to a gene: 12. CDR1 and CDR2 from the germline V gene are MDHEN and SYDVKM. The CDR3 runs to 18 residues. The CDR3 loop is CASAVDRGLNANTGELFF. Here the CDR3 DNA reads TGTGCCAGCGCCGTAGACAGGGGGCTTAACGCGAACACCGGGGAGCTGTTTTTT.